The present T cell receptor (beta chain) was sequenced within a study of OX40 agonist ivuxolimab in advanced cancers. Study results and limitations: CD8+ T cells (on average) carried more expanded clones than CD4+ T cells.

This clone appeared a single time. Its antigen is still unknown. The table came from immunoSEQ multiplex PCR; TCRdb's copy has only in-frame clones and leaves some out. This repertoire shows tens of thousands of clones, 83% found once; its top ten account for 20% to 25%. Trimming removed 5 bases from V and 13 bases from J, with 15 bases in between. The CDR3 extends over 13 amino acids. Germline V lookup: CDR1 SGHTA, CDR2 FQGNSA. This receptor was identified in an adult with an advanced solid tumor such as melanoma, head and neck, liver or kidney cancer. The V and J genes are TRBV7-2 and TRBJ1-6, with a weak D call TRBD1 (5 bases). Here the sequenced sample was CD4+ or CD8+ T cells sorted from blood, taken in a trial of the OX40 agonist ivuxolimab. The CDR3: CASSPPRAIPLHF. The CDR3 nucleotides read TGTGCCAGCAGCCCCCCCAGGGCAATTCCCCTCCACTTT.